Listed below are T cell receptor beta chains from one sample, sequenced in a study of vaccination effects on CD4 cells after COVID-19. Libraries were prepared by immunoSEQ multiplex PCR; TCRdb keeps only in-frame clonotypes and omits some of them. The profile shows some 74,000 clones, 75% to 85% of them singletons. No antigens are known for them. This specimen was CD4+ T cells from PBMCs cultured with HCoV-229E spike peptides, taken after COVID-19 vaccination. These receptors originate from a human donor who received a COVID-19 vaccine. Both conserved end residues are part of each CDR3. The D gene is left open where the match is weak. Some rows have no size entry. The others give once, few or many, or a class for an expanded clone.

d_call j_call clone_size v_call cdr3_aa cdr3_nt
TRBD1 TRBJ1-2 . TRBV7-3 CASSPRRDRGNYGYTF TGTGCCAGCAGTCCTAGAAGGGACAGGGGAAACTATGGCTACACCTTC
. TRBJ2-3 once TRBV5-1 CASRAGTGDTQYF TGCGCCAGCAGGGCCGGGACGGGGGATACGCAGTATTTT
TRBD1 TRBJ1-6 . TRBV5-8 CASSPDRGASYNSPLHF TGTGCCAGCAGCCCGGACAGGGGGGCCTCCTATAATTCACCCCTCCACTTT
TRBD2 TRBJ2-5 . TRBV3-1/TRBV3-2 CASSQRLAGLQETQYF TGTGCCAGCAGCCAAAGACTAGCGGGGTTACAAGAGACCCAGTACTTC
TRBD1 TRBJ1-1 . TRBV11-2 CASSLNFGTGGTEAFF TGTGCCAGCAGCTTAAACTTCGGGACAGGGGGCACTGAAGCTTTCTTT
. TRBJ1-3 . TRBV19 CASTPAPPGLGNTIYF TGTGCCAGTACCCCGGCCCCCCCAGGACTCGGAAACACCATATATTTT
TRBD1 TRBJ1-1 . TRBV5-1 CASSPRTGGNTEAFF TGCGCCAGCAGCCCAAGGACAGGGGGCAACACTGAAGCTTTCTTT
. TRBJ2-1 . TRBV18 CASSREGGNEQFF TGTGCCAGCTCACGGGAGGGGGGCAATGAGCAGTTCTTC
. TRBJ1-5 once TRBV7-9 CASSLGTGGGNQPQHF TGTGCCAGCAGCTTAGGCACCGGGGGAGGCAATCAGCCCCAGCATTTT
TRBD2 TRBJ2-5 . TRBV7-3 CASSLHGGGEETQYF TGTGCCAGCAGCCTACATGGCGGGGGGGAAGAGACCCAGTACTTC
. TRBJ1-2 . TRBV29-1 CSTRDTFGYTF TGCAGCACCCGGGACACTTTTGGCTACACCTTC
TRBD2 TRBJ2-3 . TRBV30 CAWGLAGGQSTDTQYF TGTGCCTGGGGACTAGCGGGGGGGCAAAGCACAGATACGCAGTATTTT
. TRBJ1-2 . TRBV5-1 CASSFGEGYGYTF TGCGCCAGCAGCTTCGGTGAGGGGTATGGCTACACCTTC
. TRBJ2-3 . TRBV18 CASSSQGGPADTQYF TGTGCCAGCTCATCACAGGGAGGGCCCGCAGATACGCAGTATTTT
. TRBJ2-2 . TRBV28 CASSRDKEYGELFF TGTGCCAGCAGCCGGGACAAAGAATACGGGGAGCTGTTTTTT
. TRBJ1-1 . TRBV19 CASSRLNTEAFF TGTGCCAGTAGTAGGCTGAACACTGAAGCTTTCTTT
TRBD1 TRBJ2-3 . TRBV11-1 CASSLQGADTQYF TGTGCCAGCAGCTTACAGGGGGCAGATACGCAGTATTTT
. TRBJ1-1 . TRBV5-1 CASSLDKMNTEAFF TGCGCCAGCAGCTTGGACAAAATGAACACTGAAGCTTTCTTT
. TRBJ1-3 . TRBV6-5 CASSILGQPGNTIYF TGTGCCAGCAGTATTCTCGGACAGCCTGGAAACACCATATATTTT
. TRBJ2-2 . TRBV5-1 CASSELGVTGELFF TGCGCCAGCAGCGAGCTTGGGGTCACCGGGGAGCTGTTTTTT
. TRBJ2-2 . TRBV9 CASSVVGAGWANTGELFF TGTGCCAGCAGCGTAGTCGGGGCAGGGTGGGCGAACACCGGGGAGCTGTTTTTT
TRBD2 TRBJ2-3 . TRBV7-3 CASSRTDTSGGTNTQYF TGTGCCAGCAGCCGAACCGATACTAGCGGGGGAACTAATACGCAGTATTTT
. TRBJ2-4 . TRBV5-5 CASSLIPGGANIQYF TGTGCCAGCAGCTTGATACCGGGCGGGGCAAACATTCAGTACTTC
. TRBJ2-1 . TRBV24-1 CATSETRGGASAYNEQFF TGTGCCACCAGTGAAACCCGTGGGGGGGCCTCGGCCTACAATGAGCAGTTCTTC
. TRBJ2-2 . TRBV27 CASSKFISGGADTGELFF TGTGCCAGCAGCAAGTTTATCAGTGGGGGGGCGGACACCGGGGAGCTGTTTTTT
. TRBJ2-3 . TRBV18 CASSPRQIDTQYF TGTGCCAGCTCACCACGACAGATAGATACGCAGTATTTT
. TRBJ1-1 . TRBV6-5 CASSYTRTTEAFF TGTGCCAGCAGTTACACAAGAACCACTGAAGCTTTCTTT
. TRBJ1-6 . TRBV13 CASRFRDNNSPLHF TGTGCCAGCAGATTCCGGGACAATAATTCACCCCTCCACTTT
. TRBJ1-1 . TRBV12-5 CASGLMPGAEAFF TGTGCTAGTGGTTTGATGCCGGGCGCTGAAGCTTTCTTT
TRBD2 TRBJ2-3 few TRBV5-4 CASSRTSITDTQYF TGTGCCAGCAGCCGGACTAGTATCACAGATACGCAGTATTTT
. TRBJ1-2 few TRBV30 CAWSVLRDLYGYTF TGTGCCTGGAGTGTCCTAAGAGACCTCTATGGCTACACCTTC
. TRBJ2-5 . TRBV7-2 CASSPNGAASYF TGTGCCAGCAGCCCTAACGGGGCAGCATCGTACTTC
. TRBJ1-4 . TRBV28 CAIFSATNEKLFF TGTGCCATCTTTAGCGCAACTAATGAAAAACTGTTTTTT
. TRBJ2-2 . TRBV6-6 CASSYNRLDTGELFF TGTGCCAGCAGTTATAACAGGTTGGATACCGGGGAGCTGTTTTTT
. TRBJ1-3 few TRBV18 CASSTQGDTIYF TGTGCCAGCTCGACACAGGGAGACACCATATATTTT
. TRBJ2-3 . TRBV29-1 CSVESQGTDTQYF TGCAGCGTTGAATCTCAGGGCACAGATACGCAGTATTTT
. TRBJ2-6 . TRBV29-1 CSVVASGANVLTF TGCAGCGTTGTGGCGTCTGGGGCCAACGTCCTGACTTTC
. TRBJ2-5 . TRBV24-1 CATSDASGTETQYF TGTGCCACCAGTGATGCATCAGGGACCGAGACCCAGTACTTC
TRBD1 TRBJ2-5 once TRBV19 CASSIRDRGKTQYF TGTGCCAGTAGTATTCGGGACAGGGGGAAGACCCAGTACTTC
. TRBJ2-5 . TRBV5-1 CASSESALTVETQYF TGCGCCAGCAGCGAATCGGCCTTGACGGTGGAGACCCAGTACTTC
TRBD2 TRBJ2-2 . TRBV18 CASPVSGTGNTGELFF TGTGCCAGCCCCGTGAGCGGGACGGGGAACACCGGGGAGCTGTTTTTT
. TRBJ2-5 . TRBV2 CASRPGWETQYF TGTGCCAGCAGACCAGGGTGGGAGACCCAGTACTTC
. TRBJ1-1 . TRBV29-1 CSTAGSTEAFF TGCAGCACAGCAGGGAGTACTGAAGCTTTCTTT
. TRBJ2-2 . TRBV9 CASSVKPAIRGTGELFF TGTGCCAGCAGCGTAAAACCAGCCATCAGGGGCACCGGGGAGCTGTTTTTT
TRBD1 TRBJ1-2 few TRBV12-5 CASGLSGTGAGYTF TGTGCTAGTGGTCTGTCCGGGACAGGGGCTGGCTACACCTTC
. TRBJ2-2 few TRBV6-1 CASSEYPGELFF TGTGCCAGCAGTGAATATCCCGGGGAGCTGTTTTTT
. TRBJ1-1 . TRBV5-1 CASSLALINTEAFF TGCGCCAGCAGCTTGGCATTAATTAACACTGAAGCTTTCTTT
TRBD1 TRBJ2-3 once TRBV9 CASSVDRGTDTQYF TGTGCCAGCAGCGTAGACAGGGGAACAGATACGCAGTATTTT
TRBD1 TRBJ1-1 . TRBV6-4 CASSRSPGQGEAFF TGTGCCAGCAGTCGCTCTCCGGGACAGGGCGAAGCTTTCTTT
. TRBJ1-4 . TRBV2 CASSENRVNEKLFF TGTGCCAGCAGTGAGAACAGGGTAAATGAAAAACTGTTTTTT
TRBD1 TRBJ1-3 . TRBV6-5 CASSRDRDLGNTIYF TGTGCCAGCAGTCGAGACAGGGATTTAGGAAACACCATATATTTT
TRBD2 TRBJ2-3 . TRBV30 CAWTWGGLSTDTQYF TGTGCCTGGACCTGGGGGGGACTAAGCACAGATACGCAGTATTTT
TRBD1 TRBJ2-5 . TRBV7-2 CASSFPDRGETQYF TGTGCCAGCAGCTTCCCAGACAGGGGAGAGACCCAGTACTTC
TRBD2 TRBJ2-5 . TRBV7-2 CASSLGGLAGGRHKETQYF TGTGCCAGCAGCTTAGGCGGACTAGCGGGGGGGAGACACAAAGAGACCCAGTACTTC
. TRBJ1-1 . TRBV2 CASSEPETAVEAFF TGTGCCAGCAGTGAACCCGAGACAGCAGTTGAAGCTTTCTTT
. TRBJ2-5 . TRBV2 CASSARLGQETQYF TGTGCCAGCAGTGCAAGACTAGGCCAAGAGACCCAGTACTTC
TRBD1 TRBJ1-3 . TRBV9 CASSSLAGGSGNTIYF TGTGCCAGCAGCTCCTTAGCAGGGGGCTCTGGAAACACCATATATTTT
TRBD2 TRBJ2-1 . TRBV4-2 CASSQNPGLGYNEQFF TGTGCCAGCAGCCAGAACCCGGGACTAGGTTACAATGAGCAGTTCTTC